These 11 T cell receptor beta chains originate from one sample sequenced in a study of T cell responses to AZD1222 COVID-19 vaccine (dated by TCRdb to 2020 to 2022). In light of the paper, this sample's time point label describes: baseline before first vaccination. Libraries were made using the immunoSEQ multiplex PCR assay. TCRdb provides this immuneACCESS table in a form limited to in-frame rearrangements. Some clones are lacking; in checked studies, under half of them reflect an unresolved V gene, and why the rest are absent is not known. A total of 90,000 to 120,000 clones appear in this sample, just over 85% of them only once. The top ten hold over 3% of the sample. The sequenced sample was peripheral blood, obtained on day 0 of AZD1222 vaccination. The origin of the receptors is an adult in good health.

The J gene is TRBJ1-1, the V gene TRBV28, with 12 bases lining up with TRBD1. V gave up 5 bases and J gave up 6 bases; unmatched junction bases: 7. Per germline, CDR1 MDHEN and CDR2 SYDVKM. CDR3 length: 15 residues. CDR3 bases: TGTGCCAGCAGTCTACCGGGACAGGGGGCGGCTGAAGCTTTCTTT. Translating it yields CASSLPGQGAAEAFF.

The rearrangement links TRBV11-3 to TRBJ1-1; tentatively, D is TRBD1 (5 bases). Per germline, CDR1 SGHNT and CDR2 YENEEA. CDR3 length equals 14 residues. V gave up 4 bases and J gave up 5 bases, with 14 bases separating them. CDR3 coding DNA: TGTGCCAGCAGCTCCGCGGGGGGGAGGACTGAAGCTTTCTTT. It specifies CASSSAGGRTEAFF.

V is TRBV10-3 and J is TRBJ1-2, with D hard to call. CDR3 length equals 12 residues. The germline V gene encodes CDR1 ENHRY and CDR2 SYGVKD. V was shortened by 4 bases and J by 6 bases, with 9 bases between the two germline ends. CDR3 in amino acids: CAISGPVDGYTF. The CDR3 nucleotides are TGTGCCATCAGTGGTCCGGTCGATGGCTACACCTTC.

The V gene is TRBV28, the J gene TRBJ2-1; 11 bases line up with TRBD2. CDR3 size: 16 residues. Germline V lookup: CDR1 MDHEN, CDR2 SYDVKM. V was pared by 4 bases and J by 4 bases, with 6 bases of the junction left unmatched. CDR3 nucleotides: TGTGCCAGCAGTTGGGGTAGCGGGGGGGCTTACAATGAGCAGTTCTTC. This gives the protein CASSWGSGGAYNEQFF.

The rearrangement links TRBV5-1 to TRBJ1-4; weak D call: TRBD1 (5 bases). Trimming took off 4 bases at V and 5 bases at J, with 12 bases between the two ends. This CDR3 has 14 residues. The germline V gene has CDR1 SGHRS and CDR2 YFSETQ. The CDR3 spells CASSPDRANEKLFF. The CDR3 DNA sequence: TGCGCCAGCAGCCCCGACAGAGCGAATGAAAAACTGTTTTTT.

The chain links TRBV9 to TRBJ1-1; possible D gene TRBD1, 5 bases. Per the germline V gene, CDR1 is SGDLS and CDR2 is YYNGEE. V was trimmed by 4 bases and J by 4 bases, leaving 11 bases between them. CDR3 length equals 13 residues. In DNA form, the CDR3 reads TGTGCCAGCAGCCCGTCCGGGGGCACTGAAGCTTTCTTT. Protein product: CASSPSGGTEAFF.

This rearrangement joins TRBV9 to TRBJ1-1; D is undetermined. This CDR3 has 14 amino acids. Per germline, CDR1 SGDLS and CDR2 YYNGEE. V shed 4 bases and J shed 1 base, with 11 bases lying between them. The DNA of the CDR3 is TGTGCCAGCAGCCCTCACGTTTCGAACACTGAAGCTTTCTTT. Protein: CASSPHVSNTEAFF. Full variable domain (rest looked up from reference TRBV9 and TRBJ1-1): DSGVTQTPKHLITATGQRVTLRCSPRSGDLSVYWYQQSLDQGLQFLIQYYNGEERAKGNILERFSAQQFPDLHSELNLSSLELGDSALYFCASSPHVSNTEAFFGQGTRLTVV.

A few counts support this clone. The V gene is TRBV12-5, the J gene TRBJ1-2; 10 nucleotides match TRBD1. The CDR3 is 17 amino acids. V gave up 3 bases and J gave up 3 bases; unmatched junction bases: 10. The germline V gene has CDR1 LGHNT and CDR2 FRNRAP. The CDR3 DNA reads as TGTGCTAGTGGTTTTGCGGACAGGGGGAGACAGGACTATGGCTACACCTTC. The encoded protein is CASGFADRGRQDYGYTF.

The chain has TRBV5-1 and TRBJ2-7; 8 positions agree with TRBD2. The CDR3 has 15 amino acids. V shed 0 bases and J 3 bases; nucleotides not matched to a gene: 5. CDR1 SGHRS and CDR2 YFSETQ come from the germline V gene. CDR3 in amino acids: CASSLVVAGLYEQYF. The CDR3 bases are TGCGCCAGCAGCTTGGTGGTAGCGGGGCTCTACGAGCAGTACTTC. Together with reference TRBV5-1 and TRBJ2-7, the CDR3 gives the full variable domain: KAGVTQTPRYLIKTRGQQVTLSCSPISGHRSVSWYQQTPGQGLQFLFEYFSETQRNKGNFPGRFSGRQFSNSRSEMNVSTLELGDSALYLCASSLVVAGLYEQYFGPGTRLTVT.

J is TRBJ2-3 and V is TRBV6-2 or TRBV6-3, with D perhaps matching TRBD2 (5 bases). CDR1 and CDR2 from the germline V gene are MNHEY and SVGEGT. V was cut by 0 bases and J by 3 bases, with 16 bases left in between. The CDR3 is 17 residues long. CDR3 region: CASSYSRFESGTDTQYF. CDR3 in DNA: TGTGCCAGCAGTTACTCGAGATTTGAGAGCGGTACAGATACGCAGTATTTT.

CDR3 sequence reads: CASSPSVGLNTEAFF. The CDR3, as DNA: TGTGCCAGCAGTCCCTCGGTAGGGTTGAACACTGAAGCTTTCTTT. This chain links TRBV28 with TRBJ1-1; unclear D gene. V was trimmed by 5 bases and J by 0 bases, leaving 13 bases between them. The CDR3 sequence is 15 residues long. CDR1 and CDR2 (germline): MDHEN, SYDVKM.